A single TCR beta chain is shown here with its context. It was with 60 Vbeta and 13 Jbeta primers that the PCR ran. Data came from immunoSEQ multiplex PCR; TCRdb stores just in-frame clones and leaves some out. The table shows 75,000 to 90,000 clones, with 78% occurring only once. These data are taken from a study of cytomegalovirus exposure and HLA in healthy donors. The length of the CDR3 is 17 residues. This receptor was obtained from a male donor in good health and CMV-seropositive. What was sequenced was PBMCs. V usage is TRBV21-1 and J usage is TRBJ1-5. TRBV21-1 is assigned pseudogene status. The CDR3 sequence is CASSNRRALESNQPQHF. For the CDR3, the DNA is TGTGCCAGCAGCAATCGGAGGGCATTAGAGAGCAATCAGCCCCAGCATTTT.